This TCR beta chain was documented in a study of blood T cell repertoires in COVID-19. About the research overall: Collection of acute and convalescent COVID-19 samples took place in the United States, Italy and Spain. PBMCs, B-cell-depleted T cells, or T cells were the source of the cDNA or gDNA that made up the material.

In the authors' workflow: Amplification of reference gene primers provided the estimated nucleated cell counts. Method: immunoSEQ multiplex PCR; TCRdb's copy keeps in-frame clones and lacks some. The V and J calls and clone size come from that table; D and trimming were worked out from the DNA. The repertoire includes about 280,000 clones, approximately 86% of them detected once, and over 8% sits in the top ten. The CDR3 runs 14 residues. The germline V and J ends were trimmed by 5 bases and 1 base, with 10 bases remaining between them. Germline CDR1 is SGHDT and CDR2 is YYEEEE. This chain uses TRBV5-6 with TRBJ1-5, with TRBD1 as a possible D gene (6 bases). Sequenced input: peripheral blood. The TCR originated in a man younger than 35 with active or convalescent COVID-19. The CDR3 here is CASSYGQSNQPQHF. CDR3 nucleotide sequence: TGTGCCAGCAGTTACGGACAGAGCAATCAGCCCCAGCATTTT.